The 5 T cell receptor beta chains in this list originate from one sample, sequenced in a study of identical twins. TCRdb re-called the 5' RACE reads with MiXCR, one entry per CDR3 protein. The repertoire has around 1.7 million distinct CDR3 sequences, 25% to 35% of them found once; the top ten carry less than 0.35%. The specimen was cord blood. Receptors originate from a newborn girl in good health.

This clonotype came up a few times. CDR3 DNA sequence: TGCAGTGCCGAAGAGGAGGTCGCCTATGGCTACACCTTC. As protein: CSAEEEVAYGYTF. The rearrangement joins TRBV20-1 to TRBJ1-2; D unresolved. The germline V gene has CDR1 DFQATT and CDR2 SNEGSKA (reference sequence). Trimming removed 6 bases from V and 4 bases from J, with 15 bases in between. The CDR3 covers 13 residues.

There are a few counts of this clonotype. The rearrangement joins TRBV4-1 to TRBJ2-7; 8 bases align to TRBD1. CDR1 and CDR2 from the germline V gene are MGHRA and YSYEKL. V was pared by 1 base and J by 0 bases, with 8 bases of the junction left unmatched. The CDR3 spans 17 residues. In DNA form, the CDR3 reads TGCGCCAGCAGCCAAGGACAACCGGGACAGGTCTCCTACGAGCAGTACTTC. Protein sequence: CASSQGQPGQVSYEQYF.

DNA of the CDR3: TGTGCCAGCAGCTTAGTGTCTGGACAGACCGGGGAGCTGTTTTTT. Encoded protein: CASSLVSGQTGELFF. V gene TRBV7-9 combines with J gene TRBJ2-2, with D tentatively TRBD1 (6 bases). Trimming pared 1 base from V and 5 bases from J, leaving 11 bases between. This CDR3 has 15 amino acids. The germline gives CDR1 SEHNR, CDR2 FQNEAQ (reference sequence).

The V gene is TRBV5-1, the J gene TRBJ1-1, with D possibly TRBD1 on 6 matching bases. Germline V gives CDR1 SGHRS, CDR2 YFSETQ. V lost 4 bases, J lost 4 bases, and 17 bases lay in between. The CDR3 spans 15 residues. Here the CDR3 reads CASSRSQGRGTEAFF. The CDR3 DNA reads TGCGCCAGCAGCAGGAGCCAGGGGAGGGGCACTGAAGCTTTCTTT.

CDR3 sequence reads: CSARTGTHYGYTF. In nucleotides, the CDR3 is TGCAGTGCTAGAACCGGGACCCACTATGGCTACACCTTC. The chain is built from TRBV20-1 and TRBJ1-2; tentative D call: TRBD1 (5 bases). Germline CDR1 and CDR2: DFQATT and SNEGSKA (reference sequence). The V end was cut by 2 bases, the J end by 3 bases, with 10 bases between. This CDR3 has 13 residues.